These T cell receptor beta chains were read from a single sample in a study of T cells in Graves' hyperthyroidism and ophthalmopathy. TCRdb analysed the multiplex PCR reads with MiXCR anew, one entry per CDR3 protein. The sample contains hundreds of thousands of distinct CDR3 sequences, around 21% of which appear only once. The specimen sequenced was blood. Every receptor here comes from a man in his thirties or forties with Graves' ophthalmopathy. CDR3s include the opening cysteine and the closing phenylalanine or tryptophan. Each record gives: V gene, J gene, clone size, D gene, CDR3 protein, CDR3 DNA. A D gene is named only where the DNA matches it firmly. Rows give clone size only sometimes, using once, few, many, or a class for an expanded clone.

v_gene: TRBV11-3
j_gene: TRBJ1-1
abundance: few
d_gene: .
CDR3aa: CASSPEGMGAKWAFF
CDR3nt: TGTGCCAGCAGCCCCGAGGGAATGGGGGCGAAATGGGCTTTCTTT

v_gene: TRBV19
j_gene: TRBJ1-2
abundance: few
d_gene: TRBD1
CDR3aa: CASRGQGAPHGYTF
CDR3nt: TGTGCCAGTAGAGGCCAGGGGGCTCCCCATGGCTACACCTTC

v_gene: TRBV6-2/TRBV6-3
j_gene: TRBJ2-7
abundance: few
d_gene: .
CDR3aa: CASSGGVNEQYF
CDR3nt: TGTGCCAGCAGCGGAGGAGTAAACGAGCAGTACTTC

v_gene: TRBV10-2
j_gene: TRBJ2-2
abundance: .
d_gene: .
CDR3aa: CASNSANTGELFF
CDR3nt: TGCGCCAGCAACAGCGCTAACACCGGGGAGCTGTTTTTT

v_gene: TRBV5-1
j_gene: TRBJ2-4
abundance: many
d_gene: .
CDR3aa: CASSLTAGENIQYF
CDR3nt: TGCGCCAGCAGCTTGACAGCGGGCGAAAACATTCAGTACTTC

v_gene: TRBV7-9
j_gene: TRBJ2-7
abundance: many
d_gene: TRBD1
CDR3aa: CASSPRDRVYEQYF
CDR3nt: TGCGCCAGCAGCCCCCGGGACAGGGTCTACGAGCAGTACTTC

v_gene: TRBV3-1
j_gene: TRBJ2-1
abundance: .
d_gene: TRBD2
CDR3aa: CASSQGWAGARNEQFF
CDR3nt: TGTGCCAGCAGCCAGGGTTGGGCGGGAGCACGCAATGAGCAGTTCTTC

v_gene: TRBV2
j_gene: TRBJ2-1
abundance: .
d_gene: .
CDR3aa: CASSEVLNNEQFF
CDR3nt: TGTGCCAGCAGTGAGGTACTAAACAATGAGCAGTTCTTC

v_gene: TRBV18
j_gene: TRBJ2-7
abundance: .
d_gene: .
CDR3aa: CASSPPGVWGEQYF
CDR3nt: TGTGCCAGCTCACCTCCGGGGGTCTGGGGCGAGCAGTACTTC

v_gene: TRBV28
j_gene: TRBJ2-7
abundance: .
d_gene: .
CDR3aa: CASTPGTFYEQYF
CDR3nt: TGTGCCTCGACCCCCGGGACATTTTACGAGCAGTACTTC

v_gene: TRBV12-3/TRBV12-4
j_gene: TRBJ2-5
abundance: few
d_gene: .
CDR3aa: CASSFWDGTFHF
CDR3nt: TGTGCCAGCAGTTTTTGGGACGGGACTTTTCACTTC

v_gene: TRBV11-2
j_gene: TRBJ2-7
abundance: .
d_gene: .
CDR3aa: CASSTGLGEQYF
CDR3nt: TGTGCCAGCAGCACAGGTTTAGGCGAGCAGTACTTC

v_gene: TRBV10-1
j_gene: TRBJ1-1
abundance: many
d_gene: .
CDR3aa: CASSGNLLGTEAFF
CDR3nt: TGCGCCAGCAGTGGGAACCTACTGGGCACTGAAGCTTTCTTT

v_gene: TRBV11-2
j_gene: TRBJ2-1
abundance: many
d_gene: .
CDR3aa: CASSSYLGSYNEQFF
CDR3nt: TGTGCCAGCAGCTCTTATTTAGGCTCCTACAATGAGCAGTTCTTC

v_gene: TRBV5-4
j_gene: TRBJ2-1
abundance: few
d_gene: TRBD1
CDR3aa: CASSLGQGSYEQFF
CDR3nt: TGTGCCAGCAGCCTGGGACAGGGGTCTTATGAGCAGTTCTTC

v_gene: TRBV20-1
j_gene: TRBJ1-5
abundance: .
d_gene: TRBD1
CDR3aa: CSARGQPNQPRHF
CDR3nt: TGCAGTGCTAGGGGACAGCCAAATCAGCCCCGGCATTTT

v_gene: TRBV25-1
j_gene: TRBJ1-1
abundance: .
d_gene: .
CDR3aa: CASSASSAMNTEAFF
CDR3nt: TGTGCCAGCAGTGCCTCCTCAGCAATGAACACTGAAGCTTTCTTT

v_gene: TRBV7-8
j_gene: TRBJ2-7
abundance: many
d_gene: TRBD2
CDR3aa: CASSLDGTRTEQYF
CDR3nt: TGTGCCAGCAGCTTAGATGGGACTAGAACCGAGCAGTACTTC

v_gene: TRBV27
j_gene: TRBJ2-7
abundance: few
d_gene: TRBD2
CDR3aa: CASSYGLATEQYF
CDR3nt: TGTGCCAGCAGTTATGGACTAGCGACCGAGCAGTACTTC

v_gene: TRBV29-1
j_gene: TRBJ2-3
abundance: many
d_gene: TRBD2
CDR3aa: CSALRPRAGRSTDTQYF
CDR3nt: TGCAGCGCCCTTAGGCCTAGAGCGGGACGAAGCACAGATACGCAGTATTTT

v_gene: TRBV24-1
j_gene: TRBJ2-1
abundance: few
d_gene: TRBD2
CDR3aa: CATRPGLAGGEQFF
CDR3nt: TGTGCCACCAGGCCGGGACTAGCGGGAGGAGAGCAGTTCTTC

v_gene: TRBV7-3
j_gene: TRBJ2-3
abundance: .
d_gene: TRBD2
CDR3aa: CASSLSAGGPFDAQYF
CDR3nt: TGTGCCAGCAGCTTATCAGCGGGAGGCCCTTTTGATGCGCAGTATTTT

v_gene: TRBV10-3
j_gene: TRBJ2-6
abundance: .
d_gene: TRBD2
CDR3aa: CATRDGGAGANVLTF
CDR3nt: TGTGCCACCAGGGACGGGGGGGCTGGGGCCAACGTCCTGACTTTC

v_gene: TRBV4-1
j_gene: TRBJ2-1
abundance: .
d_gene: .
CDR3aa: CASSHTGRDNEQFF
CDR3nt: TGCGCCAGCAGCCATACCGGACGGGACAATGAGCAGTTCTTC

v_gene: TRBV20-1
j_gene: TRBJ2-7
abundance: few
d_gene: TRBD2
CDR3aa: CSASQLAGGSYEQYF
CDR3nt: TGCAGTGCAAGTCAGCTAGCGGGAGGCTCCTACGAGCAGTACTTC

v_gene: TRBV19
j_gene: TRBJ2-4
abundance: .
d_gene: TRBD1
CDR3aa: CASSIAGGIGNIQYF
CDR3nt: TGTGCCAGTAGCATAGCAGGGGGCATCGGAAACATTCAGTACTTC

v_gene: TRBV2
j_gene: TRBJ2-1
abundance: many
d_gene: TRBD2
CDR3aa: CASRTAGGANEQFF
CDR3nt: TGTGCCAGCAGGACAGCGGGAGGAGCAAATGAGCAGTTCTTC

v_gene: TRBV24-1
j_gene: TRBJ2-3
abundance: many
d_gene: .
CDR3aa: CATSDGTSLYTQYF
CDR3nt: TGTGCCACCAGTGACGGGACAAGCCTATATACGCAGTATTTT

v_gene: TRBV7-2
j_gene: TRBJ2-1
abundance: many
d_gene: TRBD2
CDR3aa: CASSFEISGANEQFF
CDR3nt: TGTGCCAGCAGCTTTGAGATTAGCGGGGCTAATGAGCAGTTCTTC

v_gene: TRBV27
j_gene: TRBJ2-7
abundance: .
d_gene: .
CDR3aa: CASSPGTDTYEQYF
CDR3nt: TGTGCCAGCAGTCCCGGGACTGATACCTACGAGCAGTACTTC

v_gene: TRBV2
j_gene: TRBJ2-3
abundance: many
d_gene: TRBD1
CDR3aa: CASSVQGVADTQYF
CDR3nt: TGTGCCAGCAGTGTCCAGGGGGTGGCAGATACGCAGTATTTT

v_gene: TRBV20-1
j_gene: TRBJ2-3
abundance: .
d_gene: .
CDR3aa: CSAYRGTDTQYF
CDR3nt: TGCAGTGCTTACAGGGGCACAGATACGCAGTATTTT